This T cell receptor beta chain came from a study of post-analysis software for immune sequencing data. Study results and caveats: Patients showed TRBV5-6, TRBV5-1 and TRBV20-1 among 4 or 5 TRBV segments more frequent than in controls. Normalized Chao1 diversity was significantly lower in multiple sclerosis patients than in controls. Under F measure analysis, samples from one preparation batch co-clustered strongly.

Prepared TCR beta cDNA libraries contained unique molecular identifiers. The authors obtained 540,000 or so cDNA molecules from approximately 0.95 to 9.8 million T cells. Via MiXCR, TCRdb re-called the PCR reads, giving one row per CDR3 protein. The data show around 400,000 distinct CDR3 sequences, with around a third seen just once and around an eighth held by the top ten. The germline CDR1 and CDR2 sequences are SNHLY and FYNNEI. The V gene lost 7 bases and the J gene lost 0 bases, with 9 bases spanning the gap. CDR3 length: 13 residues. To note about this clonotype: Its target is not known.

This sequence originates from a girl between 10 and 17 years old with multiple sclerosis. Material for sequencing was blood. The chain couples TRBV2 to TRBJ1-1; D possibly corresponds to TRBD1 (5 bases). The CDR3 is CASIGHLNTEAFF. The CDR3 DNA reads TGTGCCAGCATTGGACACCTGAACACTGAAGCTTTCTTT.